This TCR beta chain was profiled in a study of blood T cells in healthy people across ages. Study summary: Template switching recovered approximately one barcoded beta molecule for every two T cells.

Study results and limitations: Lack of knowledge of donor CMV status possibly confounded expanded clonotype changes. TCR beta diversity, measured per million T cells, fell in a roughly linear way with age. Estimates based on one million T cells were treated as lower bounds.

CDR1 and CDR2 (germline): SGHDN, FVKESK. V was pared by 6 bases and J by 6 bases, with 17 bases between. The CDR3 loop spans 14 amino acids. On this clonotype: Its antigen is still unknown.

A second roughly 6 to 12 cycle PCR used barcoded and J-beta primers. TCRdb re-derived calls from the 5' RACE reads in MiXCR, one entry per CDR3 protein. The sample yields approximately 700,000 distinct CDR3 sequences, roughly 32% seen once. The sequence was obtained from a woman at least 80 years old in good health. The chain is built from TRBV14 and TRBJ1-2; D possibly corresponds to TRBD1 (5 bases). The sample consisted of blood. CDR3 region: CASSLDFRGDGYTF. In nucleotides, the CDR3 is TGTGCCAGCAGTTTAGATTTTCGGGGGGATGGCTACACCTTC.